Reported below is one T cell receptor (beta chain). The record originates from a study of identical twins. One entry per CDR3 protein results from TCRdb running MiXCR on the 5' RACE reads. The table lists some 570,000 distinct CDR3 sequences, 20% to 25% of them singletons, with around 0.5% in the top ten. CDR1 and CDR2 (germline): SGHRS, YFSETQ. CDR3 length: 16 residues. Trimming took 0 bases from V and 5 from J; bases not matched to a gene: 6. These data were also filed under a second study, of yellow fever vaccine responses in identical twins. That source reports: Twins' T cell vaccine responses reportedly looked partly convergent, partly personalized.

The rearrangement uses TRBV5-1 and TRBJ2-5; 11 bases are a match to TRBD2. Sequencing used CD4+ T cells sorted from blood. This receptor was obtained from a woman under 30 in good health. In nucleotides, the CDR3 is TGCGCCAGCAGCTTGGGAGCTACTAGCGGGGGCGAGACCCAGTACTTC. It specifies CASSLGATSGGETQYF.